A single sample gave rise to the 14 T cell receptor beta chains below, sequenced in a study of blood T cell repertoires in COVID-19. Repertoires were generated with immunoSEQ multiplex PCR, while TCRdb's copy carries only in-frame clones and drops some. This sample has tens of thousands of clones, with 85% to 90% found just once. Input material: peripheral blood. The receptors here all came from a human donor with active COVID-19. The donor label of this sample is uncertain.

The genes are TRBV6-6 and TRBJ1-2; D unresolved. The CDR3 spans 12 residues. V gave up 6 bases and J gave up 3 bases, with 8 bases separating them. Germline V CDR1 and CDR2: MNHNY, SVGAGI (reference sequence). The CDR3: CASSDTDYGYTF. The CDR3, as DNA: TGTGCCAGCAGCGACACAGACTATGGCTACACCTTC.

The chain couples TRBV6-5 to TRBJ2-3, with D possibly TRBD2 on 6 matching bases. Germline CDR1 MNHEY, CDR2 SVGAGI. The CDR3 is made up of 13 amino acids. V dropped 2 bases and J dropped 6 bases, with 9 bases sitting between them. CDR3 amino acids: CASSYASDDTQYF. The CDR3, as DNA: TGTGCCAGCAGTTACGCTAGCGACGATACGCAGTATTTT.

The CDR3: CASSPMRIDRQETQYF. DNA of the CDR3: TGTGCCAGCAGCCCAATGAGAATTGACAGGCAAGAGACCCAGTACTTC. The chain combines TRBV7-9 with TRBJ2-5; D may be TRBD1 (6 bases). V was cut by 5 bases and J by 2 bases, with 18 bases left in between. The CDR3 is 16 amino acids. Germline CDR1 and CDR2: SEHNR and FQNEAQ (reference sequence).

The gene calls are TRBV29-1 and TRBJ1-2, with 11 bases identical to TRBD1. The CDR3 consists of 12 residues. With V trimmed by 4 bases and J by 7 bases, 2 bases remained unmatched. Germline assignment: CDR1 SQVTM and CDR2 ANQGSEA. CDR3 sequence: CSVGTGGGGYTF. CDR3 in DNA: TGCAGCGTTGGGACAGGGGGCGGTGGCTACACCTTC.

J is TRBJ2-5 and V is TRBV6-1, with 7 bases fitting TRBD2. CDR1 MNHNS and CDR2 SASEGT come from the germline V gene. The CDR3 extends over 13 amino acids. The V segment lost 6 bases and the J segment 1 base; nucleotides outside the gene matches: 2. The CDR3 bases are TGTGCCAGCAGGGGGGGGGTCCAAGAGACCCAGTACTTC. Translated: CASRGGVQETQYF.

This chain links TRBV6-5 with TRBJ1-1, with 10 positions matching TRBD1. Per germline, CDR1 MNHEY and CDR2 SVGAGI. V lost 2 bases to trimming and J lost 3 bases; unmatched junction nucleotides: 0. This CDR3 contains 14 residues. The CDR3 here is CASSYGTGDTEAFF. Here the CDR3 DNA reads TGTGCCAGCAGTTACGGGACAGGGGACACTGAAGCTTTCTTT.

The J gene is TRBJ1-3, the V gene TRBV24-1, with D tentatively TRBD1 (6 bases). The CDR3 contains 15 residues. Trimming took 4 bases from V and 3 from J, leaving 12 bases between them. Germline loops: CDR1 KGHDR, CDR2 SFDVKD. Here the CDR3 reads CATSDAGTLGNTIYF. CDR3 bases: TGTGCCACCAGTGACGCCGGGACACTTGGAAACACCATATATTTT.

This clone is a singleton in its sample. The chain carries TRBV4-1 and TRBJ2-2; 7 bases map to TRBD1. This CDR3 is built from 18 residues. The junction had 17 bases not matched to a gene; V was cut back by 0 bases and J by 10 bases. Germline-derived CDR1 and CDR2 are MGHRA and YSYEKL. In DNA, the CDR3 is TGCGCCAGCAGCCAAGATCCCAGGACAGGTCCTCCGAAGATGGAGCTGTTTTTT. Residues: CASSQDPRTGPPKMELFF.

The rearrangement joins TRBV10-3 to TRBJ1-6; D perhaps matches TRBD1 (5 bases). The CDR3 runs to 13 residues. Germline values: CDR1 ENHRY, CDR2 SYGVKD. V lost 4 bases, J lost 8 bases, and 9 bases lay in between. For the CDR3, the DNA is TGTGCCATCAGTGGCCAGGGCGATTCACCCCTCCACTTT. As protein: CAISGQGDSPLHF.

DNA of the CDR3: TGTGCCAGCAGCTTAACTTCGGGGTCCCAAGAGACCCAGTACTTC. It yields the protein CASSLTSGSQETQYF. The chain is built from TRBV11-1 and TRBJ2-5; D perhaps matches TRBD2 (5 bases). This CDR3 spans 15 amino acids. In germline, CDR1 is SGHAT, CDR2 FQDESV (reference sequence). The V end was cut by 2 bases, the J end by 1 base, with 11 bases between.

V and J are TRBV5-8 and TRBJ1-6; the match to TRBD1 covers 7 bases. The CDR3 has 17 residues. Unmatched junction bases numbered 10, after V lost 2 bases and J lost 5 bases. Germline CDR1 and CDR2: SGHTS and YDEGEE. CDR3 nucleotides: TGTGCCAGCAGCTTCCGAACAGGGGTAAACGATAATTCACCCCTCCACTTT. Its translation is CASSFRTGVNDNSPLHF.

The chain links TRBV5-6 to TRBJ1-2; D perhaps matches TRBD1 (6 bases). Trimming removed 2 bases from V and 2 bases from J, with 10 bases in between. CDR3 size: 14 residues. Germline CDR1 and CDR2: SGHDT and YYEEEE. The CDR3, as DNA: TGTGCCAGCAGCTTACCACAGGGAAACTATGGCTACACCTTC. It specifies CASSLPQGNYGYTF.

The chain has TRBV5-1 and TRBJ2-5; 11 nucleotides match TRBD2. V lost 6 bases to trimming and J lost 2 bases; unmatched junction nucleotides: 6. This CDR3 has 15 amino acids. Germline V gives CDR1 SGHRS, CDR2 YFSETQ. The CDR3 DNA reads TGCGCCAGCAACACACTAGCGGGGGAACAAGAGACCCAGTACTTC. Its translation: CASNTLAGEQETQYF.

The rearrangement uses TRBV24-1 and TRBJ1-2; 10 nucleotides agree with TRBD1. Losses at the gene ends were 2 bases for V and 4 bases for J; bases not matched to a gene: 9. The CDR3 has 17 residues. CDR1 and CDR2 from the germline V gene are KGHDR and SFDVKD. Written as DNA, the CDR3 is TGTGCCACCAGTGATTCCTCCCGACAGGGGGCGGGCTATGGCTACACCTTC. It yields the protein CATSDSSRQGAGYGYTF.